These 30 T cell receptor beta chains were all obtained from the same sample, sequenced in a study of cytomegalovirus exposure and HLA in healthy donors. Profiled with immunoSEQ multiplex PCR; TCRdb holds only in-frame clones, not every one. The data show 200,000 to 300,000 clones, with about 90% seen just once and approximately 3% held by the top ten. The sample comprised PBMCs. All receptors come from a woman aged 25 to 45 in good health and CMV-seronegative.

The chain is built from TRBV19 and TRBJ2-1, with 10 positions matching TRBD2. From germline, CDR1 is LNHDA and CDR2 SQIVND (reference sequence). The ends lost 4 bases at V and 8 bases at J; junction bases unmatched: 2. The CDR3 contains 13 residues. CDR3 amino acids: CASSSTSGDEQFF. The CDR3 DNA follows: TGTGCCAGTAGTAGTACTAGCGGGGATGAGCAGTTCTTC.

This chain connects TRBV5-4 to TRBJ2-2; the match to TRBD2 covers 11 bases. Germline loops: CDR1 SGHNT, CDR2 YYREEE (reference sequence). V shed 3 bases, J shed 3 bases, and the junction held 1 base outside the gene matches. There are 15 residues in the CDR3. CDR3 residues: CASSSTSGDTGELFF. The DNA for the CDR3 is TGTGCCAGCAGCTCGACTAGCGGGGACACCGGGGAGCTGTTTTTT. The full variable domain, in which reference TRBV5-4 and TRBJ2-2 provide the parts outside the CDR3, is ETGVTQSPTHLIKTRGQQVTLRCSSQSGHNTVSWYQQALGQGPQFIFQYYREEENGRGNFPPRFSGLQFPNYSSELNVNALELDDSALYLCASSSTSGDTGELFFGEGSRLTVL.

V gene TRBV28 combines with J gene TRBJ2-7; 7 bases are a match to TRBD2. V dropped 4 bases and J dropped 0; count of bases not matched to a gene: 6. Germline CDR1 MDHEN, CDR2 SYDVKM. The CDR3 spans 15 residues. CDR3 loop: CASSSLAPSSYEQYF. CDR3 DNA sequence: TGTGCCAGCAGTTCACTAGCGCCGAGCTCCTACGAGCAGTACTTC.

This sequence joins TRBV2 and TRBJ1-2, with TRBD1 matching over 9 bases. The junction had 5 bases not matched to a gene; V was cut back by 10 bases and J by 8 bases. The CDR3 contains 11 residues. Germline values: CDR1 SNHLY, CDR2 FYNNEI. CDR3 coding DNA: TGTGCCAACCGGGACAGGGACGGCTACACCTTC. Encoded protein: CANRDRDGYTF.

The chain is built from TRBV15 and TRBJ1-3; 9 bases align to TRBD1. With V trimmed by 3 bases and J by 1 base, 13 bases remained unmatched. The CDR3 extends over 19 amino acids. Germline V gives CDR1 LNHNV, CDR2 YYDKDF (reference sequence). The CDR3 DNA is TGTGCCACCAGCAGGTTGGGACCGGGACAGGGTCCGTCTGGAAACACCATATATTTT. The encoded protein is CATSRLGPGQGPSGNTIYF. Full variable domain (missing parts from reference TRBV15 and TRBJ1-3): DAMVIQNPRYQVTQFGKPVTLSCSQTLNHNVMYWYQQKSSQAPKLLFHYYDKDFNNEADTPDNFQSRRPNTSFCFLDIRSPGLGDTAMYLCATSRLGPGQGPSGNTIYFGEGSWLTVV.

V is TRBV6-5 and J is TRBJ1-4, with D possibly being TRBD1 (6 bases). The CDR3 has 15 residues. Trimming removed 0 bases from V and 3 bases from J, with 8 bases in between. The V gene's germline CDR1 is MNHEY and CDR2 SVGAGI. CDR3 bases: TGTGCCAGCAGTTACTCGACAGGCCCTAATGAAAAACTGTTTTTT. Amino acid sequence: CASSYSTGPNEKLFF.

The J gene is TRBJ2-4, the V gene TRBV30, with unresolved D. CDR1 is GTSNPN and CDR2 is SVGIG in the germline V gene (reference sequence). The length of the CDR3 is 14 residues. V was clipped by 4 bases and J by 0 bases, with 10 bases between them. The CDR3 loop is CAWNRLLAKNIQYF. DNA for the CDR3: TGTGCCTGGAACCGGCTGCTAGCCAAAAACATTCAGTACTTC. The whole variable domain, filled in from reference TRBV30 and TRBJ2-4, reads SQTIHQWPATLVQPVGSPLSLECTVEGTSNPNLYWYRQAAGRGLQLLFYSVGIGQISSEVPQNLSASRPQDRQFILSSKKLLLSDSGFYLCAWNRLLAKNIQYFGAGTRLSVL.

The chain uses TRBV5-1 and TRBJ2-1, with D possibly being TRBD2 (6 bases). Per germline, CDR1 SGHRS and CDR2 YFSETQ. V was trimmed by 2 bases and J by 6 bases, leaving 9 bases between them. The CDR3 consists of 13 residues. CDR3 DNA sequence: TGCGCCAGCAGCTTCGGGGACTCCAATGAGCAGTTCTTC. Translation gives CASSFGDSNEQFF.

CDR3 bases: TGTGCCAGCACCTTACAGGGACTAGCGGGGTACACAGATACGCAGTATTTT. It translates to CASTLQGLAGYTDTQYF. The V call is TRBV28, the J call TRBJ2-3, with 13 nucleotides matching TRBD2. Per the germline V gene, CDR1 is MDHEN and CDR2 is SYDVKM. This CDR3 is 17 amino acids long. The V and J ends lost 7 bases and 2 bases, in that order; junction bases with no gene match: 9.

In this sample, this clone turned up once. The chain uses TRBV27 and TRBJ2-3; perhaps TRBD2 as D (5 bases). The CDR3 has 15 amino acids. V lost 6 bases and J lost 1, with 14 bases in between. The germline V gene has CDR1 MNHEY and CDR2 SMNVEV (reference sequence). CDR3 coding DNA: TGTGCCAGCAGGGCCGGGGAAACCGGCACAGATACGCAGTATTTT. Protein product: CASRAGETGTDTQYF.

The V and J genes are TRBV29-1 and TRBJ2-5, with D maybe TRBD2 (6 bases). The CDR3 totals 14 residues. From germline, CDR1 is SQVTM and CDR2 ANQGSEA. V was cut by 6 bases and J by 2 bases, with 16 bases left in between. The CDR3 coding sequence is TGCAGCGTGGCAAGGGGAGGAGGGCAAGAGACCCAGTACTTC. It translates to CSVARGGGQETQYF.

CDR3 sequence (DNA): TGTGCCAGCTACAGGGGGACAGATACGCAGTATTTT. It codes for CASYRGTDTQYF. V is TRBV28 and J is TRBJ2-3; 8 nucleotides align to TRBD1. V trimming: 8 bases; J trimming: 3 bases; junction bases outside the gene matches: 1. CDR3 size: 12 residues. Germline V lookup: CDR1 MDHEN, CDR2 SYDVKM.

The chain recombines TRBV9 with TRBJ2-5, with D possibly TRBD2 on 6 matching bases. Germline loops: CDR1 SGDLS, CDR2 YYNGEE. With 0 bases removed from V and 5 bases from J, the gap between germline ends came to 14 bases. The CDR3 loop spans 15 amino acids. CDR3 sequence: CASSVETGAGETQYF. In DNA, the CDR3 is TGTGCCAGCAGCGTAGAAACGGGAGCCGGGGAGACCCAGTACTTC.

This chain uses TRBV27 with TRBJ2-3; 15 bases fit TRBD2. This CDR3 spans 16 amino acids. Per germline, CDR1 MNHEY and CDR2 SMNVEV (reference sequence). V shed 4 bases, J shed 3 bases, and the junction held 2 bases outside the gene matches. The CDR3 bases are TGTGCCAGCAGTTCAGGGACTAGCGGGAGGACAGATACGCAGTATTTT. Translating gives CASSSGTSGRTDTQYF.

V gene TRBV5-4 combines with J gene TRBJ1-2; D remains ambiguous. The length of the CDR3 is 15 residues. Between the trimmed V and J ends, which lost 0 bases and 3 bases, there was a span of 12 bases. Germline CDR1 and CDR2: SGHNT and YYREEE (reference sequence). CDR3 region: CASSLEGKTDYGYTF. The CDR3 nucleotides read TGTGCCAGCAGCTTGGAGGGAAAAACGGACTATGGCTACACCTTC.

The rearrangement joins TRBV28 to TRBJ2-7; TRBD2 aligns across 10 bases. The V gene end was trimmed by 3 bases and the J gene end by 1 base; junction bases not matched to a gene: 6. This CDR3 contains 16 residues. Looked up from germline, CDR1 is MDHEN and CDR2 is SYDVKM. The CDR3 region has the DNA TGTGCCAGCAGTTTCGCTAGCGGGAGTTGGTCCTACGAGCAGTACTTC. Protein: CASSFASGSWSYEQYF. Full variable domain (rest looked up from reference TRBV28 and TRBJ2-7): DVKVTQSSRYLVKRTGEKVFLECVQDMDHENMFWYRQDPGLGLRLIYFSYDVKMKEKGDIPEGYSVSREKKERFSLILESASTNQTSMYLCASSFASGSWSYEQYFGPGTRLTVT.

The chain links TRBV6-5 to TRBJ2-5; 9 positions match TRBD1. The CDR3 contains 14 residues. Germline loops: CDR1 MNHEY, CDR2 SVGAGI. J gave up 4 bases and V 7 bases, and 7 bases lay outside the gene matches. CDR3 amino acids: CASNKQGAGETQYF. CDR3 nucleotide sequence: TGTGCCAGCAATAAACAGGGGGCTGGAGAGACCCAGTACTTC.

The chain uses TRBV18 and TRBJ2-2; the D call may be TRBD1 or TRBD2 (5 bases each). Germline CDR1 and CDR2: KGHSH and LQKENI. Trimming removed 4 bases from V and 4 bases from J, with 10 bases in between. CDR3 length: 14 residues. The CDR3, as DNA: TGTGCCAGCTCACTGAGAGGGGTCACCGGGGAGCTGTTTTTT. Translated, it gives CASSLRGVTGELFF.

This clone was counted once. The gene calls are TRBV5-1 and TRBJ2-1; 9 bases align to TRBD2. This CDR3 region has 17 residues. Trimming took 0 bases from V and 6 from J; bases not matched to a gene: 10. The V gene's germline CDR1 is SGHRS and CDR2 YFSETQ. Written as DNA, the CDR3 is TGCGCCAGCAGCTTGGGTCCAGCGGGGGGCGAGGGCAATGAGCAGTTCTTC. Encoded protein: CASSLGPAGGEGNEQFF. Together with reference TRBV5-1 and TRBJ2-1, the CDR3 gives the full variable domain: KAGVTQTPRYLIKTRGQQVTLSCSPISGHRSVSWYQQTPGQGLQFLFEYFSETQRNKGNFPGRFSGRQFSNSRSEMNVSTLELGDSALYLCASSLGPAGGEGNEQFFGPGTRLTVL.

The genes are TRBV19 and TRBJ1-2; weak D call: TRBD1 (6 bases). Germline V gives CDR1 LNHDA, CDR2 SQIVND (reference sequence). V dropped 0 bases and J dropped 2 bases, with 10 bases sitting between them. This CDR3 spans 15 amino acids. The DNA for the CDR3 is TGTGCCAGTAGTATAGAATCAGGGGCCAACTATGGCTACACCTTC. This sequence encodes CASSIESGANYGYTF.

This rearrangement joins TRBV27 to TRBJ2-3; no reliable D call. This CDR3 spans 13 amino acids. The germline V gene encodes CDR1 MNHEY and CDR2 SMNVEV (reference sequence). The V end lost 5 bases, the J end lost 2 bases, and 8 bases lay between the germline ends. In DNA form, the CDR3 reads TGTGCCAGCAGTGTGTGGGTCACAGATACGCAGTATTTT. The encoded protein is CASSVWVTDTQYF.

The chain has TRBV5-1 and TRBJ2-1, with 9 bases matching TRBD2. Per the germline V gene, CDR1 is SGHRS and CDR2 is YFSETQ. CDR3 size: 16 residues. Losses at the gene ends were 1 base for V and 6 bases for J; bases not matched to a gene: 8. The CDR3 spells CASSLNAGLALNEQFF. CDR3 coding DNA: TGCGCCAGCAGCTTGAACGCGGGACTAGCCCTCAATGAGCAGTTCTTC.

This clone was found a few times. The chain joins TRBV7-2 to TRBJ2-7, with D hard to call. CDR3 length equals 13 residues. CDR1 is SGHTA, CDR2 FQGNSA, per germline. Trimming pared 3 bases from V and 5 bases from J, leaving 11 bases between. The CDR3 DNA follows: TGTGCCAGCAGCTTTACGCTAATCAACGAGCAGTACTTC. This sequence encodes CASSFTLINEQYF. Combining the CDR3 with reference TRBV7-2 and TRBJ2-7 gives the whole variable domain GAGVSQSPSNKVTEKGKDVELRCDPISGHTALYWYRQSLGQGLEFLIYFQGNSAPDKSGLPSDRFSAERTGGSVSTLTIQRTQQEDSAVYLCASSFTLINEQYFGPGTRLTVT.

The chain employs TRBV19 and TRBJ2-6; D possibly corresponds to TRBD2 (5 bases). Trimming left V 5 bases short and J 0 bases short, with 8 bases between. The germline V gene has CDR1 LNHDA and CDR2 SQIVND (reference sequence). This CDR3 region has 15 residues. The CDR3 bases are TGTGCCAGTAGTGTGGGGAGCTCTGGGGCCAACGTCCTGACTTTC. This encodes CASSVGSSGANVLTF.

In DNA form, the CDR3 reads TGTGCCAGCAGGGCCGGGACATCTGGAAACACCATATATTTT. It encodes CASRAGTSGNTIYF. The V gene is TRBV2, the J gene TRBJ1-3; D possibly corresponds to TRBD1 (6 bases). Per germline, CDR1 SNHLY and CDR2 FYNNEI. V lost 6 bases and J lost 1, with 10 bases in between. The CDR3 is 14 residues long.

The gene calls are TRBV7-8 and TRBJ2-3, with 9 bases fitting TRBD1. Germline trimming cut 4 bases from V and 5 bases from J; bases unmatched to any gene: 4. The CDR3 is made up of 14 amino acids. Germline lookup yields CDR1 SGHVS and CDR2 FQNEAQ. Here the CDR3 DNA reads TGTGCCAGCAGCTCAGGACAGGGGCTAGATACGCAGTATTTT. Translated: CASSSGQGLDTQYF.

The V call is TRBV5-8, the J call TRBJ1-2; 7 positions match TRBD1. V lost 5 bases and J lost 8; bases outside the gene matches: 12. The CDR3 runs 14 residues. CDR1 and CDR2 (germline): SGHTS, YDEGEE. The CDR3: CASSIPWDSGGYTF. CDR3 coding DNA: TGTGCCAGCAGTATCCCTTGGGACAGTGGAGGCTACACCTTC.

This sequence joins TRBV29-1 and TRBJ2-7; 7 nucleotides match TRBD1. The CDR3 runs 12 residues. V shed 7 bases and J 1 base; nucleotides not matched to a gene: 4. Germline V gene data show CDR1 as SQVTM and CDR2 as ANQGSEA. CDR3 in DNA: TGCAGCGCCGAGGGACAGTCCTACGAGCAGTACTTC. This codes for CSAEGQSYEQYF.

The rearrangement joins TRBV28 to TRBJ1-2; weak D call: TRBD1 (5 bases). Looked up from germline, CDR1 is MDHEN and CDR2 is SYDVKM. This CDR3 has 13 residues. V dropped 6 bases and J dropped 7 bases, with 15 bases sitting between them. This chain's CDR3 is CASRSSGFFGYTF. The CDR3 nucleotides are TGTGCCAGCAGGTCCTCAGGGTTTTTTGGCTACACCTTC.

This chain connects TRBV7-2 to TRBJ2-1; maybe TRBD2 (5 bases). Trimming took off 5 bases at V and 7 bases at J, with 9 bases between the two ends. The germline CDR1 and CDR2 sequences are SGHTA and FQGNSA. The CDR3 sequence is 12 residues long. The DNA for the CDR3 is TGTGCCAGCAGCCCACCGGGGAATGAGCAGTTCTTC. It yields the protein CASSPPGNEQFF.